This T cell receptor (beta chain) was found in a study of human T cells and chemical hapten exposure. Study-wide context: Sensitization used 2% DPC on around 2 cm by around 2 cm upper inner arm skin. Overall study findings and caveats: Versus controls, significantly more large CDR3 similarity clusters arose from expanded TCRs.

Concerning this clonotype: Its specificity is not known.

As for time point: patch test 2, 6 weeks after DPC sensitization. Treatment meaning: therapeutic diphenylcyclopropenone sensitization with weekly scalp DPC. Authors' data handling: From about 22,000 to 700,000 TCRs were found per sample, with a median of approximately 92,000. TCRdb passed the RACE reads through MiXCR, listing each CDR3 protein once. What appears here as the V and J calls and clone size reflects TCRdb's work, not the paper's. This table holds 95,000 or so distinct CDR3 sequences, about 10% found once. Germline V gene lookup returns CDR1 SGHVS and CDR2 FQNEAQ. The V gene lost 1 base and the J gene lost 5 bases, with 14 bases spanning the gap. This CDR3 is 15 amino acids long.

The J gene is TRBJ1-1, the V gene TRBV7-8, with D possibly being TRBD1 (5 bases). The receptor's source is a woman aged 40 to 49 with alopecia areata. Some clones in this sample may be carry-over from other donors' samples. Sequencing was performed on whole blood, taken in connection with sensitization to the hapten diphenylcyclopropenone (DPC). The CDR3, as DNA: TGTGCCAGCAGCTTAGTTCAGGGACGAGGTACTGAAGCTTTCTTT. It specifies CASSLVQGRGTEAFF.